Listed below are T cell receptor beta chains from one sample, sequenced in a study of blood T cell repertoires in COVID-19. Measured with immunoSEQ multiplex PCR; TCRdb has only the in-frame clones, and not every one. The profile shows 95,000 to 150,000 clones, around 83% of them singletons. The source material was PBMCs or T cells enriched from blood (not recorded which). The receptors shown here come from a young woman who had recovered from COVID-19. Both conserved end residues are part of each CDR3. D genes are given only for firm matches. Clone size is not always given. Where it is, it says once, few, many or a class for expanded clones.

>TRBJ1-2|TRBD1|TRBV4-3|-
TGCGCCAGCAGCCAAGATCCCTACAGGGGGGTTGGCTACACCTTC
CASSQDPYRGVGYTF
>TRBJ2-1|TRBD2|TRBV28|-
TGTGCCAGCAGTAGGGGAGCCCATAGCGGGAGGGCCTATGAGCAGTTCTTC
CASSRGAHSGRAYEQFF
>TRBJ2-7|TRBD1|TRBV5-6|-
TGTGCCAGCAGCCACAGACAGGGGGCTGGTTACGAGCAGTACTTC
CASSHRQGAGYEQYF
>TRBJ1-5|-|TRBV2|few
TGTGCCAGCCATGGACAGCCCAAACAGCCCCAGCATTTT
CASHGQPKQPQHF
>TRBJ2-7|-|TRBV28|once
TGTGCCAGCAGTTCCCCCGCGGCCGTCTACGAGCAGTACTTC
CASSSPAAVYEQYF
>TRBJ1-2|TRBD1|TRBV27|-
TGTGCCAGCGCCCGCAGGGGGAGAGAGGGCGGCTACACCTTC
CASARRGREGGYTF
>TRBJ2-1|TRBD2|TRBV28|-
TGTGCCAGCAGTTTAGCGGCCATAAGCGGGATAATCTGGGAGCAGTTCTTC
CASSLAAISGIIWEQFF
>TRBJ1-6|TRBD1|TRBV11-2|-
TGTGCCAGCAGCTTAGGGACAGGGGGATATAATTCACCCCTCCACTTT
CASSLGTGGYNSPLHF
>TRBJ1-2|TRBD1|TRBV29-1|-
TGCAGCGTTGGGACAGGGGACTATGGCTACACCTTC
CSVGTGDYGYTF
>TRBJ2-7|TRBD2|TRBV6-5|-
TGTGCCAGCAGTAGGATAGCGGGAGCTGAGGGCGAGCAGTACTTC
CASSRIAGAEGEQYF
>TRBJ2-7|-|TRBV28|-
TGTGCCAGCAGTTTATTGGGGAGTATCCACGAGCAGTACTTC
CASSLLGSIHEQYF
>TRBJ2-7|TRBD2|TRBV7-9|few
TGTGCCAGCAGCTTAGGTGGGGCGGGAGGGCGCCCCTACGAGCAGTACTTC
CASSLGGAGGRPYEQYF
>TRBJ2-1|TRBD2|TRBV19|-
TGTGCCAGTAGTATTGTCCCAGCGGGAATATCAACCGATGAGCAGTTCTTC
CASSIVPAGISTDEQFF
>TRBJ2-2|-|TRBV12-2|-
TGTGCAAGTCGCCAGCCGGGACAAATACTAGATCCGAACACCGGGGAGCTGTTTTTT
CASRQPGQILDPNTGELFF
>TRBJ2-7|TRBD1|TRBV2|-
TGTGCCAGCAGTAAGGCCGGGACAGCCTTGGCGCAGTACTTC
CASSKAGTALAQYF
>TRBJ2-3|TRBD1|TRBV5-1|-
TGCGCCAGCAGTTCGACAGGGGCCCGCACAGATACGCAGTATTTT
CASSSTGARTDTQYF
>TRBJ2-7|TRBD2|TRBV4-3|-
TGCGCCAGCAGCCAAGGACTAGCGGGGTACGAGCAGTACTTC
CASSQGLAGYEQYF
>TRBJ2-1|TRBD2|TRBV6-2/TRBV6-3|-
TGTGCCAGCAGTTACTCCAAGACTAGCGGGAGGGGGAGGAATGAGCAGTTCTTC
CASSYSKTSGRGRNEQFF
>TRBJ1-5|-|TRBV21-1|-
TGTGCCAGCAGCAAAGTCCTAACAGGGGCTAATCAGCCCCAGCATTTT
CASSKVLTGANQPQHF
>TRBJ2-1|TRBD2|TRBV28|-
TGTGCCAGCAGTTTTACCGGACTAGCGGGAATTTTCAGGTTCTTC
CASSFTGLAGIFRFF
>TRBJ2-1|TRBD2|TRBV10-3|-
TGTGCCATCAGTGAGTCCCCCTGGGGGGAGGGTAACAATGAGCAGTTCTTC
CAISESPWGEGNNEQFF
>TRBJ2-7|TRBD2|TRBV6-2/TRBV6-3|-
TGTGCCAGCAGCCAAATAACTGGGGCTAGCGGGACGCACGAGCAGTACTTC
CASSQITGASGTHEQYF
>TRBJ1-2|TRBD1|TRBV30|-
TGTGCCTGGAGACAGGGGCTTAACTATGGCTACACCTTC
CAWRQGLNYGYTF
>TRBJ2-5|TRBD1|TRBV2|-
TGTGCCAGCAGTGCAGGGACAGGGGTCGGGGAGACCCAGTACTTC
CASSAGTGVGETQYF
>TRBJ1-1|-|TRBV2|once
TGTGCCAGCAGCTGGACAAACAGGGAAGCTTTCTTT
CASSWTNREAFF
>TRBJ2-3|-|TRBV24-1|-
TGTGCCACCAGTGCCCCCCCGGTGTCGACGCAGTATTTT
CATSAPPVSTQYF
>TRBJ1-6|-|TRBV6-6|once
TGTGCCAGCATCGGGAGCTCCTATAATTCACCCCTCCACTTT
CASIGSSYNSPLHF
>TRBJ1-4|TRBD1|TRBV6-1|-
TGTGCCAGCAGTGAAGGGACAGGTAATGAAAAACTGTTTTTT
CASSEGTGNEKLFF
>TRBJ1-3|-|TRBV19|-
TGTGCCAGTAGTATTCCTGGCAGGGGCTCTGGAAACACCATATATTTT
CASSIPGRGSGNTIYF
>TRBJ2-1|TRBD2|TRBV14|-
TGTGCCAGCAGCCGGGGACTAGCGGGAGTGGGGTCCTACAATGAGCAGTTCTTC
CASSRGLAGVGSYNEQFF
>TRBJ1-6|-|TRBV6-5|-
TGTGCCAGCAGTTACGCTGAGCCCTATAATTCACCCCTCCACTTT
CASSYAEPYNSPLHF
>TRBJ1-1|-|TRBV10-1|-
TGCGCCACCCGAGCTCCACGGGTGGACACTGAAGCTTTCTTT
CATRAPRVDTEAFF
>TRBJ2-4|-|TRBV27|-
TGTGCCAGCAGGTCCAAGACAGCAAGAAAAAACATTCAGTACTTC
CASRSKTARKNIQYF
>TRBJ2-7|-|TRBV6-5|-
TGTGCCAGCCGGGGCTCCTACGAGCAGTACTTC
CASRGSYEQYF
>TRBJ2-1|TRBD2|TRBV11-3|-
TGTGCCAGCAGCTTGGGACTAGCCACACCTGAGCAGTTCTTC
CASSLGLATPEQFF
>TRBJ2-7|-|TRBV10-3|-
TGTGCCATCAGTGAGTCCCCCCCGTCAGGTAGCTACGAGCAGTACTTC
CAISESPPSGSYEQYF
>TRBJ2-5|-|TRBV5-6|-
TGTGCCAGCAGCTTTCGGACAGTCTTGGCCCAGTACTTC
CASSFRTVLAQYF
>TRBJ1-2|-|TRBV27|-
TGTGCCAGCAGTTTAAGAGGACAAATGGGGCACTATGGCTACACCTTC
CASSLRGQMGHYGYTF
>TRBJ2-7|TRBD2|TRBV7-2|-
TGTGCCAGCAGCTTTCGGACTAGCGGTTCCTACGAGCAGTACTTC
CASSFRTSGSYEQYF
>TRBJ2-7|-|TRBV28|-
TGTGCCAGCAGTTTAATGGCCAGGGGGGCCTACGAGCAGTACTTC
CASSLMARGAYEQYF
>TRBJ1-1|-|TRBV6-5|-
TGTGCCAGCAGACACACCCGGGGGGGCACTGAAGCTTTCTTT
CASRHTRGGTEAFF
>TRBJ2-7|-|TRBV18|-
TGTGCCAGCTCACCAGGGGGCACCCCCTACGAGCAGTACTTC
CASSPGGTPYEQYF
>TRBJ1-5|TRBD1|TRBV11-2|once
TGTGCCAGCAGCACCGGGACAGGGGTTTCCAATCAGCCCCAGCATTTT
CASSTGTGVSNQPQHF
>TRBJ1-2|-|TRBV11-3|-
TGTGCCAGCAGCTTAGACCCTTCAGAAGACTATGGCTACACCTTC
CASSLDPSEDYGYTF
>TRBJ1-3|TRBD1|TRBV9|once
TGTGCCAGCAGCCCCCGGACAGGGAGGGGAAACACCATATATTTT
CASSPRTGRGNTIYF
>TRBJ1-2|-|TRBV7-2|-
TGTGCCAGCAGCTTAGCGGGGGCAGGTCGGGTCTATGGCTACACCTTC
CASSLAGAGRVYGYTF
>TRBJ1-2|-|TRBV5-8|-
TGTGCCAGCAGCGCCAGCGGGGGGAATGGCTACACCTTC
CASSASGGNGYTF
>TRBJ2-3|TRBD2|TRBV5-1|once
TGCGCCAGCAGGCTAGCGGGAGTCTTATCAGATACGCAGTATTTT
CASRLAGVLSDTQYF
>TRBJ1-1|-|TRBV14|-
TGTGCCAGCAGCCGTCAGATGAACACTGAAGCTTTCTTT
CASSRQMNTEAFF
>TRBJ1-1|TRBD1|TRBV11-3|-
TGTGCCAGCAGCTCCCGCGACAGGGATGAAGCTTTCTTT
CASSSRDRDEAFF
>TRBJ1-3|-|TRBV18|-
TGTGCCAGCTCACTTATTTCGGACTCGAGCTCTGGAAACACCATATATTTT
CASSLISDSSSGNTIYF